One sample yielded the 7 T cell receptor beta chains listed below, sequenced in a study of CD8+ T cells in alopecia areata. Extracted from the samples, RNA was reverse transcribed into cDNA to serve as the sequencing template. Profiled with immunoSEQ multiplex PCR; TCRdb holds only in-frame clones, not every one. The sample has about 64,000 clones, 44% seen once; the top ten hold roughly 51%. Sample: NKG2D-low CD8+ T cells sorted from blood. These receptors were taken from a human donor with alopecia areata.

The rearrangement joins TRBV4-1 to TRBJ2-5; TRBD2 agrees at 7 bases. The germline V gene has CDR1 MGHRA and CDR2 YSYEKL. CDR3 length: 16 residues. V was clipped by 0 bases and J by 1 base; unmatched bases: 5. CDR3 region: CASSQEASGPQETQYF. The DNA for the CDR3 is TGCGCCAGCAGCCAAGAGGCTAGCGGACCCCAAGAGACCCAGTACTTC.

V usage is TRBV7-9 and J usage is TRBJ1-4; D unresolved. The CDR3 has 14 amino acids. Germline-derived CDR1 and CDR2 are SEHNR and FQNEAQ (reference sequence). Between the trimmed V and J ends, which lost 6 bases and 8 bases, there was a span of 16 bases. CDR3 coding DNA: TGTGCCAGCAGAGAGACGTCTGTGAGAGAAAAACTGTTTTTT. Its protein is CASRETSVREKLFF.

In this sample, this clone turned up a few times. Other DNA variants within this sample encode the same CDR3. The chain combines TRBV29-1 with TRBJ2-7, with D uncertain. Trimming cost V 8 bases and J 6 bases, with 26 bases left between them. The CDR3 runs 15 residues. Germline assignment: CDR1 SQVTM and CDR2 ANQGSEA. The CDR3 bases are TGCAGCATACTCCAACAAGGCGATCTTTCAAGCGAGCAGTACTTC. Protein sequence: CSILQQGDLSSEQYF.

The rearrangement links TRBV4-1 to TRBJ2-7; the D is unclear. Trimming cost V 6 bases and J 3 bases, with 12 bases left between them. This CDR3 contains 13 residues. The germline V gene encodes CDR1 MGHRA and CDR2 YSYEKL. This CDR3 reads CASRGKTNYEQYF. CDR3 coding DNA: TGCGCCAGCAGGGGAAAGACGAACTACGAGCAGTACTTC.

The CDR3 is CASSSRRQGQETQYF. The CDR3 DNA follows: TGTGCCAGCAGTTCCCGCCGACAGGGACAAGAGACCCAGTACTTC. The V and J genes are TRBV28 and TRBJ2-5; TRBD1 matches 7 bases. CDR1 MDHEN and CDR2 SYDVKM come from the germline V gene. The CDR3 has 15 amino acids. With V trimmed by 4 bases and J by 2 bases, 7 bases remained unmatched.

The V and J genes are TRBV7-9 and TRBJ2-1; D perhaps matches TRBD2 (5 bases). The V end was cut by 3 bases, the J end by 8 bases, with 8 bases between. The CDR3 sequence is 12 residues long. Germline CDR1 is SEHNR and CDR2 is FQNEAQ (reference sequence). The CDR3 is CASSFGSDEQFF. CDR3 nucleotides: TGTGCCAGCAGCTTTGGTAGCGATGAGCAGTTCTTC.

The J gene is TRBJ2-5, the V gene TRBV5-6; D not certain. CDR1 and CDR2 from the germline V gene are SGHDT and YYEEEE. This CDR3 region has 13 residues. Trimming pared 0 bases from V and 9 bases from J, leaving 12 bases between. The CDR3: CASSLVGNEAQYF. CDR3 in DNA: TGTGCCAGCAGCTTGGTCGGCAATGAGGCCCAGTACTTC.